Shown below are 10 T cell receptor beta chains from a single sample sequenced in a study of OX40 agonist ivuxolimab in advanced cancers. Repertoires were generated with immunoSEQ multiplex PCR, while TCRdb's copy carries only in-frame clones and drops some. The sample records about 81,000 clones, approximately 85% being singletons. The sequenced sample was CD4+ or CD8+ T cells sorted from blood, obtained in a trial of the OX40 agonist ivuxolimab. Every receptor here comes from an adult with an advanced solid tumor such as melanoma, head and neck, liver or kidney cancer.

The chain is built from TRBV2 and TRBJ2-5; TRBD1 is a possible D gene (6 bases). From germline, CDR1 is SNHLY and CDR2 FYNNEI. The CDR3 has 13 residues. Trimming removed 0 bases from V and 8 bases from J, with 10 bases in between. The CDR3 DNA sequence: TGTGCCAGCAGTGAAGCCCCAGGGGCCACCCAGTACTTC. Protein: CASSEAPGATQYF.

This chain links TRBV19 with TRBJ2-5; 8 bases match TRBD1. Germline V gene sequence: CDR1 LNHDA, CDR2 SQIVND (reference sequence). After removal of 6 bases from V and 5 bases from J, the junction contained 5 bases not matched to a gene. The CDR3 length is 13 residues. The CDR3 coding sequence is TGTGCCAGTAGGACAGGGGTTGGGGAGACCCAGTACTTC. This codes for CASRTGVGETQYF.

This clone was recorded once. The chain uses TRBV11-2 and TRBJ1-4; D gene unclear. Germline V CDR1 and CDR2: SGHAT, FQNNGV. The CDR3 sequence is 13 residues long. Trimming cost V 8 bases and J 8 bases, with 15 bases left between them. The CDR3 spells CASRRAPWEKLFF. The CDR3 DNA reads TGTGCCAGCCGACGGGCTCCATGGGAAAAACTGTTTTTT. The whole variable domain, filled in from reference TRBV11-2 and TRBJ1-4, reads EAGVAQSPRYKIIEKRQSVAFWCNPISGHATLYWYQQILGQGPKLLIQFQNNGVVDDSQLPKDRFSAERLKGVDSTLKIQPAKLEDSAVYLCASRRAPWEKLFFGSGTQLSVL.

The V and J genes are TRBV7-3 and TRBJ2-2; TRBD2 might be the D (6 bases). V shed 1 base and J shed 2 bases, with 14 bases lying between them. The germline CDR1 and CDR2 sequences are SGHTA and FQGTGA. The CDR3 length is 17 residues. CDR3 DNA: TGTGCCAGCAGCTTAAACCACGGCGGGGCAAACACCGGGGAGCTGTTTTTT. The encoded protein is CASSLNHGGANTGELFF.

The chain has TRBV7-9 and TRBJ1-4, with unresolved D. CDR1 and CDR2 from the germline V gene are SEHNR and FQNEAQ (reference sequence). V shed 5 bases and J shed 4 bases, with 14 bases lying between them. This CDR3 is built from 15 residues. The CDR3 is CASSPLRVNNEKLFF. The CDR3 DNA is TGTGCCAGCAGCCCGCTTAGGGTCAATAATGAAAAACTGTTTTTT.

V gene TRBV28 combines with J gene TRBJ1-4, with unresolved D. V was cut by 2 bases and J by 0 bases, with 13 bases left in between. The CDR3 runs 17 residues. The germline V gene encodes CDR1 MDHEN and CDR2 SYDVKM. CDR3 in amino acids: CASSLNMAAATNEKLFF. DNA of the CDR3: TGTGCCAGCAGTTTAAACATGGCAGCTGCAACTAATGAAAAACTGTTTTTT. The whole variable domain, remainder taken from reference TRBV28 and TRBJ1-4, is DVKVTQSSRYLVKRTGEKVFLECVQDMDHENMFWYRQDPGLGLRLIYFSYDVKMKEKGDIPEGYSVSREKKERFSLILESASTNQTSMYLCASSLNMAAATNEKLFFGSGTQLSVL.

The chain employs TRBV6-5 and TRBJ2-1, with D possibly being TRBD1 or TRBD2 (5 bases each). Germline V gene data show CDR1 as MNHEY and CDR2 as SVGAGI. The V end was cut by 4 bases, the J end by 1 base, with 14 bases between. The CDR3 runs to 16 residues. Here the CDR3 DNA reads TGTGCCAGCAGTTCGAGGGACGTCGATTCCTACAATGAGCAGTTCTTC. This sequence encodes CASSSRDVDSYNEQFF.

The gene calls are TRBV7-3 and TRBJ2-2; D is uncertain. Germline CDR1 SGHTA, CDR2 FQGTGA. Trimming cost V 3 bases and J 1 base, with 12 bases left between them. The CDR3 sequence is 16 residues long. The CDR3 DNA sequence: TGTGCCAGCAGCTTCGTGCCACTGCAGAACACCGGGGAGCTGTTTTTT. It encodes CASSFVPLQNTGELFF. Based on the CDR3 plus reference TRBV7-3 and TRBJ2-2, the full variable domain is GAGVSQTPSNKVTEKGKYVELRCDPISGHTALYWYRQSLGQGPEFLIYFQGTGAADDSGLPNDRFFAVRPEGSVSTLKIQRTERGDSAVYLCASSFVPLQNTGELFFGEGSRLTVL.

This clone was picked up one time. The rearrangement uses TRBV18 and TRBJ1-4; TRBD1 matches 8 bases. Trimming took 4 bases from V and 3 from J; bases not matched to a gene: 10. CDR1 is KGHSH, CDR2 LQKENI, per germline. The CDR3 is 17 residues long. The CDR3, as DNA: TGTGCCAGCTCACTCAATAGACAGGGGAAGGCTAATGAAAAACTGTTTTTT. It yields the protein CASSLNRQGKANEKLFF.

The V call is TRBV2, the J call TRBJ2-5, with D perhaps TRBD1 (6 bases). V lost 5 bases to trimming and J lost 5 bases, with 12 bases between them. The CDR3 consists of 13 residues. Germline assignment: CDR1 SNHLY and CDR2 FYNNEI. The DNA of the CDR3 is TGTGCCAGCAGTTGGACAGAGGGGGAGACCCAGTACTTC. Residues: CASSWTEGETQYF. The full variable domain, rest sourced from reference TRBV2 and TRBJ2-5, is EPEVTQTPSHQVTQMGQEVILRCVPISNHLYFYWYRQILGQKVEFLVSFYNNEISEKSEIFDDQFSVERPDGSNFTLKIRSTKLEDSAMYFCASSWTEGETQYFGPGTRLLVL.